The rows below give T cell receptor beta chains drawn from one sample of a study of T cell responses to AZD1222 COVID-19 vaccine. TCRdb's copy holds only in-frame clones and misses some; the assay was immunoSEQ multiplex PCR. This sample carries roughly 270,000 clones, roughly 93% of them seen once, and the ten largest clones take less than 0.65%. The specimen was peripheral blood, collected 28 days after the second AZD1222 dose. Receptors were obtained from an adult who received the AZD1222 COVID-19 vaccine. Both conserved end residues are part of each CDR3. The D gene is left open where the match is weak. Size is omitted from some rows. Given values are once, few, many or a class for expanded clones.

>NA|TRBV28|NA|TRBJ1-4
CASLTSSDEKLFF
TGTGCCAGCCTTACCTCCTCGGATGAAAAACTGTTTTTT
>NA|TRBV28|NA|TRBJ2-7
CASSLWGDIDYEQYF
TGTGCCAGCAGTTTATGGGGGGACATCGACTACGAGCAGTACTTC
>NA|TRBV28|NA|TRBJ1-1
CASSLLNTEAFF
TGTGCCAGCAGTTTACTGAACACTGAAGCTTTCTTT
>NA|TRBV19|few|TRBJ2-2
CASSPRDGTGELFF
TGTGCCAGTAGTCCTCGGGACGGCACCGGGGAGCTGTTTTTT
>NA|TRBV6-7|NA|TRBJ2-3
CASGQSTDTQYF
TGTGCCAGCGGGCAGAGCACAGATACGCAGTATTTT
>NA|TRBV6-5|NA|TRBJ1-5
CATQGVTNQPQHF
TGTGCCACCCAAGGGGTGACGAATCAGCCCCAGCATTTT
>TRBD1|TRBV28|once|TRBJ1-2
CATTVADRGGYGYTF
TGTGCCACCACCGTTGCAGACAGGGGCGGCTATGGCTACACCTTC
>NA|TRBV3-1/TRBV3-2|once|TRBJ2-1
CASSQDLRPYNEQFF
TGTGCCAGCAGCCAAGACCTCCGCCCCTACAATGAGCAGTTCTTC
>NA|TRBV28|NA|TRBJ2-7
CASRTVRQESYEQYF
TGTGCCAGCCGGACCGTGAGGCAGGAATCCTACGAGCAGTACTTC
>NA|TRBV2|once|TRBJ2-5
CASNRYGEETQYF
TGTGCCAGCAATCGATACGGTGAGGAGACCCAGTACTTC
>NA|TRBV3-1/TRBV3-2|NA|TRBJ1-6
CASSPTGNSPLHF
TGTGCCAGCAGCCCCACGGGTAATTCACCCCTCCACTTT
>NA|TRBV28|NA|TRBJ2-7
CASSRSGNEQYF
TGTGCCAGCAGTCGTTCGGGAAACGAGCAGTACTTC
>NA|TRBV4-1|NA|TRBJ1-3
CASSQEGHTSGNTIYF
TGCGCCAGCAGCCAAGAGGGACATACCTCTGGAAACACCATATATTTT
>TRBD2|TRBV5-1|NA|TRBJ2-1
CASSRRPSGGVEQFF
TGCGCCAGCAGCCGGAGGCCTAGCGGGGGGGTCGAGCAGTTCTTC
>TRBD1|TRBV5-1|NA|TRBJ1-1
CASSWTGGDTEAFF
TGCGCCAGCAGCTGGACAGGGGGGGACACTGAAGCTTTCTTT
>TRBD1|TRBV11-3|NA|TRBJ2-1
CASSHGTVSEQFF
TGTGCCAGCAGCCACGGGACAGTTAGTGAGCAGTTCTTC
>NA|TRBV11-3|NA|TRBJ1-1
CASSFSGPNTEAFF
TGTGCCAGCAGCTTCTCGGGCCCCAACACTGAAGCTTTCTTT
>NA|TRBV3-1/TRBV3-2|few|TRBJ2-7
CASSQVGSGKINEQYF
TGTGCCAGCAGCCAAGTCGGGTCAGGGAAAATAAACGAGCAGTACTTC
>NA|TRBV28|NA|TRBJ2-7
CASNLYPGGYEQYF
TGTGCCAGCAACCTCTACCCCGGGGGCTACGAGCAGTACTTC
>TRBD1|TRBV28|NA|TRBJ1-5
CASSPDRAYSNQPQHF
TGTGCCAGCAGCCCCGACAGGGCCTATAGCAATCAGCCCCAGCATTTT
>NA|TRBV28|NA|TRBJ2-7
CASSDPGRHYEQYF
TGTGCCAGCAGTGACCCGGGACGCCACTACGAGCAGTACTTC
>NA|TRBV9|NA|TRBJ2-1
CASSAPNVLGEQFF
TGTGCCAGCAGCGCCCCTAATGTACTAGGTGAGCAGTTCTTC
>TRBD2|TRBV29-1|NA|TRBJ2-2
CSVSRGSANTGELFF
TGCAGCGTTTCTCGCGGGAGTGCGAACACCGGGGAGCTGTTTTTT
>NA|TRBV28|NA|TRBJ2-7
CASSSMTGSASYEQYF
TGTGCCAGCAGCTCTATGACAGGCTCGGCCTCCTACGAGCAGTACTTC
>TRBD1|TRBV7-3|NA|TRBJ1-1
CASSSTGGYMNTEAFF
TGTGCCAGCAGCTCGACAGGGGGCTATATGAACACTGAAGCTTTCTTT